A selection of T cell receptor beta chains follows, all from one sample in a study of regulatory T cells in long-lasting Graves disease. TCRdb re-analysed the multiplex PCR reads in MiXCR, keeping a single row per CDR3 protein. The sample contains around 450,000 distinct CDR3 sequences, roughly 15% of which appear only once. The sample was also linked to a second study, of T cells in Graves' hyperthyroidism and ophthalmopathy.

The material sequenced was peripheral blood mononuclear cells (PBMCs), taken at new diagnosis, from a patient treated with antithyroid drugs. These receptors all stem from a man between 40 and 49 years old with Graves disease. The CDR3 runs from the conserved cysteine through the conserved F or W.

J gene	V gene	CDR3 protein
TRBJ2-4	TRBV12-3/TRBV12-4	CASSLRQAKNIQYF
TRBJ2-7	TRBV9	CASSVGTVGRYEQYF
TRBJ2-3	TRBV6-2/TRBV6-3	CASKDSLPLTDTQYF
TRBJ2-3	TRBV20-1	CSASVSSGFTDTQYF
TRBJ2-3	TRBV29-1	CSVDGTGQGGTDTQYF
TRBJ1-1	TRBV29-1	CSAPGTVNTEAFF
TRBJ2-5	TRBV5-4	CASSPKAGRETQYF
TRBJ1-3	TRBV6-1	CASSESATGNTIYF
TRBJ2-7	TRBV2	CASDRLAGDEQYF
TRBJ2-1	TRBV5-1	CASSLTGTSGNNEQFF
TRBJ1-1	TRBV3-1	CASSQGGNTEAFF
TRBJ2-7	TRBV27	CASSLSALAGQSYEQYF
TRBJ2-7	TRBV20-1	CSARGTPYEQYF
TRBJ2-5	TRBV7-9	CASSPGTVKETQYF
TRBJ1-5	TRBV6-1	CASRVEGWGNQPQHF
TRBJ2-1	TRBV7-3	CASSLFGGREQNNEQFF
TRBJ1-6	TRBV9	CASSVDRALGAPLHF
TRBJ2-7	TRBV12-3/TRBV12-4	CASSLSGTLTYEQYF
TRBJ2-4	TRBV28	CASSRLDRLAKNIQYF
TRBJ2-6	TRBV5-1	CASSLISAGQYSGANVLTF
TRBJ2-3	TRBV9	CASSLRLVLSSTDTQYF
TRBJ2-6	TRBV5-8	CASSSVGSGANVLTF
TRBJ1-5	TRBV19	CASSINRGQSPNQPQHF
TRBJ2-1	TRBV30	CAWNTGVYNEQFF
TRBJ2-2	TRBV12-3/TRBV12-4	CASSIRESGRASGELFF